Listed below are T cell receptor beta chains from one sample, sequenced in a study of blood T cell repertoires in COVID-19. The table came from immunoSEQ multiplex PCR; TCRdb's copy has only in-frame clones and leaves some out. Of some 150,000 clones listed, around four fifths are singletons. Input material: peripheral blood. These receptors all stem from a woman aged 80 or older with acute or convalescent COVID-19. CDR3s leave out the opening cysteine and the closing phenylalanine or tryptophan. The size field is filled for only some rows; it gives once, few, many or a size class.

CDR3: ASSQGLAGGAPYEQY
size: NA
V: TRBV4-2
J: TRBJ2-7

CDR3: ATSRDRAAGEKLF
size: NA
V: TRBV15
J: TRBJ1-4

CDR3: ASSSTPTGSYEQY
size: NA
V: TRBV28
J: TRBJ2-7

CDR3: ASSRTSTGGPLVYGYT
size: NA
V: TRBV14
J: TRBJ1-2

CDR3: ASSLFGSYEQY
size: NA
V: TRBV5-1
J: TRBJ2-7

CDR3: ASSGRTGEGEQY
size: NA
V: TRBV5-1
J: TRBJ2-7

CDR3: ASSPWRDWGSTDTQY
size: NA
V: TRBV19
J: TRBJ2-3

CDR3: ASSKKGDIVSSYEQY
size: once
V: TRBV21-1
J: TRBJ2-7

CDR3: ASSVGDRYMNTEAF
size: NA
V: TRBV9
J: TRBJ1-1

CDR3: ASSWDRRTYNEQF
size: NA
V: TRBV5-1
J: TRBJ2-1

CDR3: ASSLEVQGNNYGYT
size: NA
V: TRBV7-9
J: TRBJ1-2

CDR3: ASRETPSGGYEQY
size: NA
V: TRBV28
J: TRBJ2-7

CDR3: ASSGGRTKLDTQY
size: NA
V: TRBV2
J: TRBJ2-3

CDR3: ASKPLAGGQAGELF
size: NA
V: TRBV27
J: TRBJ2-2

CDR3: ASSQDLFGRGLSYEQY
size: NA
V: TRBV4-1
J: TRBJ2-7

CDR3: ASSLLGLADPTVNEQF
size: NA
V: TRBV28
J: TRBJ2-1

CDR3: ASSLDSRSSYNEQF
size: NA
V: TRBV11-2
J: TRBJ2-1

CDR3: ASSFLDRAEAF
size: NA
V: TRBV12-3/TRBV12-4
J: TRBJ1-1

CDR3: ATSRGSGDNEQF
size: few
V: TRBV15
J: TRBJ2-1

CDR3: ASRQPGGKETQY
size: NA
V: TRBV11-2
J: TRBJ2-5

CDR3: ASSSTSGGPDEQF
size: once
V: TRBV7-3
J: TRBJ2-1

CDR3: ASNYQGAAGNTIY
size: once
V: TRBV5-5
J: TRBJ1-3

CDR3: ASSHSGQGGYGYT
size: NA
V: TRBV5-4
J: TRBJ1-2

CDR3: ASSPDPGTSGGALPGELF
size: NA
V: TRBV18
J: TRBJ2-2

CDR3: ASSQTGLAGGFTYEQY
size: once
V: TRBV3-1/TRBV3-2
J: TRBJ2-7

CDR3: AILGGANTEAF
size: NA
V: TRBV10-3
J: TRBJ1-1

CDR3: ASSHGLAGREQY
size: NA
V: TRBV27
J: TRBJ2-7

CDR3: ASSQEWAGVMSYNSPLH
size: few
V: TRBV4-1
J: TRBJ1-6

CDR3: SAGFGGDEQY
size: NA
V: TRBV29-1
J: TRBJ2-7

CDR3: ASSLWGGETQY
size: NA
V: TRBV12-3/TRBV12-4
J: TRBJ2-5

CDR3: ASSYGGENTEAF
size: NA
V: TRBV6-5
J: TRBJ1-1

CDR3: AWSGGTGQENYGYT
size: NA
V: TRBV30
J: TRBJ1-2

CDR3: ASSLSRFHPYGYT
size: NA
V: TRBV27
J: TRBJ1-2

CDR3: ASSFWTGQGQETQY
size: NA
V: TRBV5-4
J: TRBJ2-5

CDR3: AWSVTFGTEAF
size: few
V: TRBV30
J: TRBJ1-1

CDR3: ASTNPPLTGDTQY
size: NA
V: TRBV19
J: TRBJ2-3

CDR3: ASSADITGNTIY
size: NA
V: TRBV5-6
J: TRBJ1-3

CDR3: ASSPRTGRRDEQY
size: NA
V: TRBV7-8
J: TRBJ2-7

CDR3: ASSPAPWTAYLSEQF
size: NA
V: TRBV7-2
J: TRBJ2-1

CDR3: ASRPREGLGWQPQH
size: NA
V: TRBV28
J: TRBJ1-5

CDR3: ASSESGSNIQY
size: NA
V: TRBV6-1
J: TRBJ2-4

CDR3: ASVPSQGVGLAGELF
size: NA
V: TRBV28
J: TRBJ2-2

CDR3: SASRDINQPQH
size: NA
V: TRBV20-1
J: TRBJ1-5

CDR3: ASSIRDRGYEQY
size: once
V: TRBV19
J: TRBJ2-7

CDR3: ASSTGTGIRAETQY
size: NA
V: TRBV6-6
J: TRBJ2-5

CDR3: ASSRTSTDTQY
size: NA
V: TRBV7-7
J: TRBJ2-3

CDR3: ASSFGAGGYT
size: NA
V: TRBV12-3/TRBV12-4
J: TRBJ1-2